This T cell receptor beta chain derives from a study of cytomegalovirus exposure and HLA in healthy donors. The PCR contained 60 Vbeta and 13 Jbeta primers. Sequenced by immunoSEQ multiplex PCR; TCRdb stores in-frame clones only, minus some. Of 100,000 to 150,000 clones listed, roughly a sixth were seen once; the top ten hold 2.5% to 3%. The CDR3 runs 14 residues. The V end was cut by 5 bases, the J end by 6 bases, with 14 bases between. CDR1 and CDR2 from the germline V gene are SGHAT and FQNNGV. Overall study findings and caveats: Most subjects had HLA-A and HLA-B alleles reportedly predicted accurately by TCR beta sequences. Prior analysis indicated that the majority of TCR beta V segments exhibited productivity approximately 87% or approximately 30% of the time.

This clone was recorded a few times. Antigen: not known. Samples came from healthy bone marrow donors. The chain combines TRBV11-2 with TRBJ1-5; D is unresolved. The sequencing input was PBMCs. This clonotype was obtained from a female donor in good health and CMV-seropositive. The CDR3 sequence: CASSRTGSGQPQHF. CDR3 sequence (DNA): TGTGCCAGCAGCCGAACTGGGAGCGGTCAGCCCCAGCATTTT.